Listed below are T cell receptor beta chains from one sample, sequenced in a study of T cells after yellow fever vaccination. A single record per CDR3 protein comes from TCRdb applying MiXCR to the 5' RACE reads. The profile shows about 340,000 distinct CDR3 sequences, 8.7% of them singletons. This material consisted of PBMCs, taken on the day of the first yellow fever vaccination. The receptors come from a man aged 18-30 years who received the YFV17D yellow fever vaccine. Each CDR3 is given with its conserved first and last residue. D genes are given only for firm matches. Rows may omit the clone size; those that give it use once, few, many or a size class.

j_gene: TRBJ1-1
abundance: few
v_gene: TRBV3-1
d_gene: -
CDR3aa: CASSLRDTMNTEAFF
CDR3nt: TGTGCCAGCAGCCTAAGGGACACCATGAACACTGAAGCTTTCTTT

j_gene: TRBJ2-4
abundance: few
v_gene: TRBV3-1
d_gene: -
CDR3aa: CASSQRTVLNIQYF
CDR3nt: TGTGCCAGCAGCCAAAGGACAGTTCTAAACATTCAGTACTTC

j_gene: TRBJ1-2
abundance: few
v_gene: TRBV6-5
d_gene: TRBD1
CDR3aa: CASSSLDRGSSNYGYTF
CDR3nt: TGTGCCAGCAGTTCACTGGACAGGGGTAGTTCTAACTATGGCTACACCTTC

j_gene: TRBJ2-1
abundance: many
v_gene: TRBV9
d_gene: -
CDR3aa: CASSVAQAGYNEQFF
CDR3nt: TGTGCCAGCAGCGTAGCTCAGGCTGGCTACAATGAGCAGTTCTTC

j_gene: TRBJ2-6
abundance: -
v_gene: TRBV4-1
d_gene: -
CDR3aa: CASSLPYSPGANVLTF
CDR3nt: TGCGCCAGCAGCCTCCCCTACAGCCCTGGGGCCAACGTCCTGACTTTC

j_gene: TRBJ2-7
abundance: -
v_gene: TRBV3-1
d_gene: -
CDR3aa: CASSSTSYEQYF
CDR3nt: TGTGCCAGCAGTTCAACCTCCTACGAGCAGTACTTC

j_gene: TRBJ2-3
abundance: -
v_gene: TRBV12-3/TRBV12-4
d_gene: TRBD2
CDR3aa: CASSPRGAGGPADTQYF
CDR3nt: TGTGCCAGCAGTCCGCGGGGGGCGGGGGGGCCCGCAGATACGCAGTATTTT

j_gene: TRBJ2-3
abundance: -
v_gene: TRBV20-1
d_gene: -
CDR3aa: CSAHPQFGASTDTQYF
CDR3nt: TGCAGTGCTCATCCCCAATTCGGGGCTAGCACAGATACGCAGTATTTT

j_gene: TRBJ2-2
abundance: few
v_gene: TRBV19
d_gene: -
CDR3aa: CASSIATPNTGELFF
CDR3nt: TGTGCCAGTAGTATCGCGACCCCCAACACCGGGGAGCTGTTTTTT

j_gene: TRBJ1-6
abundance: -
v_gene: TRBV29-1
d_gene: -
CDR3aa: CSVCELENSPLHF
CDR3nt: TGCAGCGTTTGTGAGCTTGAGAATTCACCCCTCCACTTT

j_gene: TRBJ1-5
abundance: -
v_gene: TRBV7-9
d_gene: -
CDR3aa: CASSLGTSGIQPQHF
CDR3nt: TGTGCCAGCAGCCTCGGGACCTCGGGCATTCAGCCCCAGCATTTT

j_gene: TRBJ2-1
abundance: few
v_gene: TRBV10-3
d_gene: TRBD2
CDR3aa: CAISSTLGLVEQFF
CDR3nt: TGTGCCATCAGTTCAACCCTCGGACTAGTCGAGCAGTTCTTC

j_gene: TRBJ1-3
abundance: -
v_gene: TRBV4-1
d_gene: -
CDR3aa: CASSQGVSGNTIYF
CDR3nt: TGCGCCAGCAGCCAAGGAGTCTCTGGAAACACCATATATTTT

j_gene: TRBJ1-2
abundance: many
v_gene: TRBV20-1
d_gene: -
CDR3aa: CSARDLHTDRYGYTF
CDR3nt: TGCAGTGCTAGAGATCTACATACCGACAGATATGGCTACACCTTC

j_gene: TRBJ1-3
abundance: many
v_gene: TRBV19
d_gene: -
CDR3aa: CASTTFNRNSGNTIYF
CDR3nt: TGTGCCAGTACTACCTTCAACAGGAACTCTGGAAACACCATATATTTT

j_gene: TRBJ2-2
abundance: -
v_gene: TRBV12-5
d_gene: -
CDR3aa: CASGSDRRANTGELFF
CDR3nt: TGTGCTAGTGGTTCCGATCGGCGGGCGAACACCGGGGAGCTGTTTTTT

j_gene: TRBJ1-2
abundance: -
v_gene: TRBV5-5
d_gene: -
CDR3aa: CASSFYWRPGTNYGYTF
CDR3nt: TGTGCCAGCAGCTTTTACTGGAGACCGGGTACCAACTATGGCTACACCTTC

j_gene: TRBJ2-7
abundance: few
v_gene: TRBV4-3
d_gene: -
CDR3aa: CASSQERADSYEQYF
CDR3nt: TGCGCCAGCAGCCAAGAACGGGCCGACTCCTACGAGCAGTACTTC

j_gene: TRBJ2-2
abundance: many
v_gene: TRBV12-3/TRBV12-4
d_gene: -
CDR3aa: CASSSYREAGELFF
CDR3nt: TGTGCCAGCAGTTCCTACAGGGAAGCCGGGGAGCTGTTTTTT

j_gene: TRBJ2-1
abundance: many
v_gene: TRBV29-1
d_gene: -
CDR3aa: CSVQGDSYNEQFF
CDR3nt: TGCAGCGTCCAGGGAGACAGCTACAATGAGCAGTTCTTC

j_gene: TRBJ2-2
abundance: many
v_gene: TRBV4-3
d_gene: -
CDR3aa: CASSQLVGSWYGELFF
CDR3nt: TGCGCCAGCAGCCAATTGGTGGGGTCGTGGTACGGGGAGCTGTTTTTT

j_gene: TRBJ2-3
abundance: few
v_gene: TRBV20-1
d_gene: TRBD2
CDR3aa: CSASLVLAGGTQYF
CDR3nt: TGCAGTGCTAGTTTAGTCCTAGCGGGGGGGACGCAGTATTTT

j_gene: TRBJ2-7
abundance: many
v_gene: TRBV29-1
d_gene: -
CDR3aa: CSVDISYEQYF
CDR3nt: TGCAGCGTCGACATCTCCTACGAGCAGTACTTC

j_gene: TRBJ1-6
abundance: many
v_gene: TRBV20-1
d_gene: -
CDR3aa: CSARASGFPHSPLHF
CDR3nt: TGCAGTGCTAGAGCCTCCGGGTTCCCACATTCACCCCTCCACTTT

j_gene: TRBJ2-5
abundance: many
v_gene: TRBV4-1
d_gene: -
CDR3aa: CASSQVFGLGETQYF
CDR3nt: TGCGCCAGCAGCCAAGTATTCGGGCTAGGGGAGACCCAGTACTTC

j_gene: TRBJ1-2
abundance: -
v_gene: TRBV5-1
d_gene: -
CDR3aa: CASSTRTGSGVYGYTF
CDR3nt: TGCGCCAGCAGCACAAGGACGGGCTCTGGAGTCTATGGCTACACCTTC

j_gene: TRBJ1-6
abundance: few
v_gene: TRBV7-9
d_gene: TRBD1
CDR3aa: CASSPTGTDSPLHF
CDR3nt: TGTGCCAGCAGCCCTACGGGGACAGATTCACCCCTCCACTTT

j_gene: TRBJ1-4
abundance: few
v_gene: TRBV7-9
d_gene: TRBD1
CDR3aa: CASSPRGLQGSNEKLFF
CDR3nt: TGTGCCAGCAGCCCGCGGGGCCTACAGGGGTCTAATGAAAAACTGTTTTTT

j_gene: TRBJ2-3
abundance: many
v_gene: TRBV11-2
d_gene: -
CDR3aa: CASSSNLDRSTDTQYF
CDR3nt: TGTGCCAGCAGCTCAAATTTGGACAGAAGCACAGATACGCAGTATTTT

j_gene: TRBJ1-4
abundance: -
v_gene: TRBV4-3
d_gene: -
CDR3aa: CASSQDFAVEKLFF
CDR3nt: TGCGCCAGCAGCCAAGATTTTGCAGTCGAAAAACTGTTTTTT

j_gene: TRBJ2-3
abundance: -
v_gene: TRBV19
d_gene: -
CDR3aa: CASSERATDTQYF
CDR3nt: TGTGCCAGTAGTGAGCGGGCAACAGATACGCAGTATTTT

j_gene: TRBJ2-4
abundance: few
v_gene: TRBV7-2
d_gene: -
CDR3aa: CASSLGQFNIQYF
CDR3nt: TGTGCCAGCAGCTTAGGGCAATTCAACATTCAGTACTTC

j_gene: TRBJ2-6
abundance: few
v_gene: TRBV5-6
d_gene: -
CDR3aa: CASSLWRISGANVLTF
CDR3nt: TGTGCCAGCAGCTTGTGGCGGATCTCTGGGGCCAACGTCCTGACTTTC

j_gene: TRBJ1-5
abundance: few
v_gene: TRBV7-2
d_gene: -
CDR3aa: CASRYGGGGNQPQHF
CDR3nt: TGTGCCAGCAGATATGGGGGGGGTGGCAATCAGCCCCAGCATTTT

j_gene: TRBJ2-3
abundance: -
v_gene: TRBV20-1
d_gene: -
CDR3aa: CSARAGFGDTQYF
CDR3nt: TGCAGTGCTAGAGCGGGGTTCGGAGATACGCAGTATTTT

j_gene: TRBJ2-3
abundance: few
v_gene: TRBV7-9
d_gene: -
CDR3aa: CASSLGLDPDTQYF
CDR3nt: TGTGCCAGCAGCTTGGGTCTAGATCCAGATACGCAGTATTTT

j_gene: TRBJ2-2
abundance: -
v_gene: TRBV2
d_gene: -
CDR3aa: CARGLMIGELFF
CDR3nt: TGTGCCAGGGGACTGATGATCGGGGAGCTGTTTTTT

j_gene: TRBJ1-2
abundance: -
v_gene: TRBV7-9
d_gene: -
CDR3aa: CASSQTEIYGYTF
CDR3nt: TGTGCCAGCAGCCAGACAGAGATCTATGGCTACACCTTC

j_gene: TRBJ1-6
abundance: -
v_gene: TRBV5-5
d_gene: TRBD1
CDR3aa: CASSVRDRGHFNSPLHF
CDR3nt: TGTGCCAGCAGCGTACGGGACAGGGGCCACTTTAATTCACCCCTCCACTTT

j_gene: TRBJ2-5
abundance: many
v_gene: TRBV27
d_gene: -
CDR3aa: CASSPRERATLGETQYF
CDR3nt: TGTGCCAGCAGTCCTCGGGAACGGGCAACTCTCGGAGAGACCCAGTACTTC

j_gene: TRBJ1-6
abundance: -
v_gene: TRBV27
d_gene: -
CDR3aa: CASSFLGVTGPNNSPLHF
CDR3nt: TGTGCCAGCAGTTTCCTGGGCGTGACAGGACCGAATAATTCACCCCTCCACTTT

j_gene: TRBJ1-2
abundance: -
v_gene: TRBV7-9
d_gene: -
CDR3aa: CASTRAAYGYTF
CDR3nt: TGTGCCAGCACCAGGGCAGCCTATGGCTACACCTTC

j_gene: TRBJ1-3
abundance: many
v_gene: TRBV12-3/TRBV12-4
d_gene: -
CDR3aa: CASSLGHSGNTIYF
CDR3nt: TGTGCCAGCAGTTTAGGACACTCTGGAAACACCATATATTTT

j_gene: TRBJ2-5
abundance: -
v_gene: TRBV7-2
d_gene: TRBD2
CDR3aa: CASSLAGTSIETQYF
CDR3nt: TGTGCCAGCAGCCTAGCCGGGACTAGCATCGAGACCCAGTACTTC

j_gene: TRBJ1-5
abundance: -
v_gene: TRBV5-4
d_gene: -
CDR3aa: CASSLQARARTNQPQHF
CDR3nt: TGTGCCAGCAGCCTTCAAGCACGGGCCAGGACCAATCAGCCCCAGCATTTT

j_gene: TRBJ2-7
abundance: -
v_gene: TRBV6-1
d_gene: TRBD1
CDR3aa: CASFGTALSEQYF
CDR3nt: TGTGCCAGCTTCGGGACAGCTCTCTCCGAGCAGTACTTC

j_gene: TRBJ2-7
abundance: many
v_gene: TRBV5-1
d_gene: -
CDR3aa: CASSLGAFEQYF
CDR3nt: TGCGCCAGCAGCTTGGGGGCCTTCGAGCAGTACTTC

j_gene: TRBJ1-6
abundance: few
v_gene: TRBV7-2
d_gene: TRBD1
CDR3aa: CASSLAGTEDSPLHF
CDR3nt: TGTGCCAGCAGCCTGGCCGGGACAGAGGATTCACCCCTCCACTTT

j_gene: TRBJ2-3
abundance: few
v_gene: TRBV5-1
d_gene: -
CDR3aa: CASSWSGSTDTQYF
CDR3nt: TGCGCCAGCAGCTGGAGCGGTAGCACAGATACGCAGTATTTT

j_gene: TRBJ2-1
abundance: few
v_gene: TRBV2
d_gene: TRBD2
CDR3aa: CASRRTSGINEQFF
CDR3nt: TGTGCCAGCAGAAGGACTAGTGGGATCAATGAGCAGTTCTTC

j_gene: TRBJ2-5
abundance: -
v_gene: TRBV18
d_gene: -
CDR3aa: CASSPIFGAAQETQYF
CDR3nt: TGTGCCAGCTCACCTATCTTCGGGGCAGCTCAAGAGACCCAGTACTTC

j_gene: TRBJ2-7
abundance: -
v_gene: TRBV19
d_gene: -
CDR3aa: CASSIGGLSYEQYF
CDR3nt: TGTGCCAGTAGTATTGGCGGCTTATCCTACGAGCAGTACTTC

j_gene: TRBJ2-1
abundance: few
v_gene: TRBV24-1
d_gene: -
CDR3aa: CATSDDVASERDEQFF
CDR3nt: TGTGCCACCAGTGATGATGTCGCTAGCGAGCGGGATGAGCAGTTCTTC

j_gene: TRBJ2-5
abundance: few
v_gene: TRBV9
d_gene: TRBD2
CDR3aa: CASSAPGGQETQYF
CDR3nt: TGTGCCAGCAGCGCACCGGGGGGACAAGAGACCCAGTACTTC

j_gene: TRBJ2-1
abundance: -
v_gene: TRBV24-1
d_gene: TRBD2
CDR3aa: CATSDPGLAGGDEQFF
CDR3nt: TGTGCCACCAGTGATCCGGGACTAGCGGGTGGGGATGAGCAGTTCTTC

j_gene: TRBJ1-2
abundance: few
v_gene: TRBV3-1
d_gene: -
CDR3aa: CASSQGLELYGYTF
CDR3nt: TGTGCCAGCAGCCAAGGTCTTGAGCTCTATGGCTACACCTTC

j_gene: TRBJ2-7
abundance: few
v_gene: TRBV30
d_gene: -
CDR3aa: CARGAGYEQYF
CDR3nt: TGTGCCCGAGGGGCCGGCTACGAGCAGTACTTC

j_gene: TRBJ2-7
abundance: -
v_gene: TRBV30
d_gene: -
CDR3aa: CAWSASYEQYF
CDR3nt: TGTGCCTGGAGTGCATCCTACGAGCAGTACTTC

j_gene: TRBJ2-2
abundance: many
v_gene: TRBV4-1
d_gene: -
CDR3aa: CASSRRGLIRRPNTGELFF
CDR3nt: TGCGCCAGCAGCCGGAGGGGTCTTATTCGTCGCCCGAACACCGGGGAGCTGTTTTTT